This TCR beta chain is drawn from a study of Ad26.COV2.S vaccination and SARS-CoV-2 variants. Libraries were prepared by immunoSEQ multiplex PCR; TCRdb keeps only in-frame clonotypes and omits some of them. The table shows 430,000 or so clones, with 89% occurring only once. Overall study results and limits: A substantial breadth of spike-specific CD8+ and CD4+ T cell responses after vaccination has been reported. Ad26.COV2.S recipients had broader spike-specific TCRs (P = 0.0014).

Stated treatment: over 15 received Ad26.COV2.S at low or high dose, single or two shots; roughly five received placebo; per-sample allocation not given. All samples were drawn on day 63, counting from the first vaccine or placebo injection. The sample came from a Boston adult aged 18-55 years. Expression of Wuhan-strain SARS-CoV-2 spike came from the Ad26 vector that formed the vaccine. Notes on this clone: Its antigen remains unidentified.

Trimming took off 0 bases at V and 8 bases at J, with 7 bases between the two ends. Germline loops: CDR1 LNHDA, CDR2 SQIVND (reference sequence). CDR3 size: 13 residues. Here the sequenced sample was peripheral blood, taken in a trial of Ad26.COV2.S vaccine versus placebo. The clonotype comes from a person between 18 and 59 years old who received the Ad26.COV2.S COVID-19 vaccine or a placebo. The gene calls are TRBV19 and TRBJ2-2; D remains ambiguous. CDR3 in amino acids: CASSIEARGELFF. In nucleotides, the CDR3 is TGTGCCAGTAGTATAGAAGCACGGGGGGAGCTGTTTTTT.